This passage covers 9 T cell receptor beta chains from one sample sequenced in a study of blood T cells in healthy people across ages. Sample-barcoded 5' priming and a J-beta primer mix drove a second PCR of roughly 6 to 12 cycles. From the 5' RACE reads, TCRdb called clonotypes with MiXCR, one entry per CDR3 protein. In the table there are approximately 730,000 distinct CDR3 sequences, around half of which are singletons. The sequencing sample was made of blood. The receptors were sampled from a man older than 75 in good health.

This clonotype showed up just a few times. V and J are TRBV5-8 and TRBJ2-7; possibly TRBD1 for D (6 bases). CDR1 is SGHTS and CDR2 is YDEGEE in the germline V gene. This CDR3 is built from 15 residues. The ends were cut back, 5 bases at V and 2 bases at J, with 17 bases in the middle. The CDR3 nucleotides read TGTGCCAGCAGACACAGGGCTAAGGGAACCTACGAGCAGTACTTC. Its translation: CASRHRAKGTYEQYF.

The V and J genes are TRBV7-2 and TRBJ1-5; D is unclear. V lost 1 base, J lost 7 bases, and 8 bases lay in between. The germline V gene has CDR1 SGHTA and CDR2 FQGNSA. The CDR3 loop spans 13 amino acids. In DNA form, the CDR3 reads TGTGCCAGCAGCTTAGAATACCTACAGCCCCAGCATTTT. Encoded protein: CASSLEYLQPQHF.

This clonotype was detected only a few times. The chain uses TRBV7-2 and TRBJ1-2; TRBD1 might be the D (6 bases). This CDR3 contains 12 residues. The germline V gene has CDR1 SGHTA and CDR2 FQGNSA. The ends were cut back, 5 bases at V and 8 bases at J, with 12 bases in the middle. CDR3 sequence reads: CASSTTGLGYTF. The CDR3 DNA reads TGTGCCAGCAGCACTACAGGGTTAGGCTACACCTTC.

The chain uses TRBV20-1 and TRBJ1-2, with D possibly TRBD1 on 5 matching bases. Germline-derived CDR1 and CDR2 are DFQATT and SNEGSKA (reference sequence). The V gene lost 5 bases and the J gene lost 3 bases, with 22 bases spanning the gap. CDR3 length: 16 residues. CDR3 DNA sequence: TGCAGTGCTTTAGAGGGAGGTAGTGGGGCCCACTATGGCTACACCTTC. Translating it yields CSALEGGSGAHYGYTF.

This clonotype came up a few times. The chain combines TRBV11-2 with TRBJ2-1, with a tentative D call TRBD2 (6 bases). V was pared by 5 bases and J by 5 bases, with 19 bases between. The germline CDR1 and CDR2 sequences are SGHAT and FQNNGV. The CDR3 contains 16 residues. The DNA for the CDR3 is TGTGCCAGCAGCCCTACCCCCGGGACTTGGAACAATGAGCAGTTCTTC. It codes for CASSPTPGTWNNEQFF.

This clonotype was counted only a few times. As DNA, the CDR3 is TGTGCCAGCAGGTACGGACTAGCGGGAGAAGGTGAGCAGTACTTC. As protein: CASRYGLAGEGEQYF. This chain connects TRBV12-3 or TRBV12-4 to TRBJ2-7; 13 bases map to TRBD2. The CDR3 has 15 amino acids. V lost 6 bases, J lost 7 bases, and 9 bases stayed unmatched.

This clonotype was observed a handful of times. The V gene is TRBV10-1, the J gene TRBJ2-1; 10 nucleotides line up with TRBD1. The V segment lost 2 bases and the J segment 7 bases; nucleotides outside the gene matches: 8. The CDR3 sequence is 16 residues long. The germline V gene has CDR1 WNHNN and CDR2 SYGVQD (reference sequence). This CDR3 is CASSETPGQGLNEQFF. The CDR3 DNA follows: TGCGCCAGCAGTGAGACCCCGGGACAGGGGTTGAATGAGCAGTTCTTC.

The chain uses TRBV9 and TRBJ2-1; TRBD1 is a possible D gene (6 bases). V was shortened by 0 bases and J by 1 base, with 8 bases between the two germline ends. From germline, CDR1 is SGDLS and CDR2 YYNGEE. This CDR3 comprises 15 residues. The CDR3 protein is CASSVVQGSYNEQFF. CDR3 bases: TGTGCCAGCAGCGTAGTTCAGGGGTCCTACAATGAGCAGTTCTTC. Looking up the rest from reference TRBV9 and TRBJ2-1 gives the full variable domain: DSGVTQTPKHLITATGQRVTLRCSPRSGDLSVYWYQQSLDQGLQFLIQYYNGEERAKGNILERFSAQQFPDLHSELNLSSLELGDSALYFCASSVVQGSYNEQFFGPGTRLTVL.

The V and J genes are TRBV7-2 and TRBJ2-5; TRBD1 matches 11 bases. The CDR3 is made up of 15 amino acids. Germline V gene sequence: CDR1 SGHTA, CDR2 FQGNSA. V trimming: 1 base; J trimming: 5 bases; junction bases outside the gene matches: 3. CDR3 nucleotide sequence: TGTGCCAGCAGCTTAGTGGACAGGGGGCGGGAGACCCAGTACTTC. Amino acids: CASSLVDRGRETQYF.